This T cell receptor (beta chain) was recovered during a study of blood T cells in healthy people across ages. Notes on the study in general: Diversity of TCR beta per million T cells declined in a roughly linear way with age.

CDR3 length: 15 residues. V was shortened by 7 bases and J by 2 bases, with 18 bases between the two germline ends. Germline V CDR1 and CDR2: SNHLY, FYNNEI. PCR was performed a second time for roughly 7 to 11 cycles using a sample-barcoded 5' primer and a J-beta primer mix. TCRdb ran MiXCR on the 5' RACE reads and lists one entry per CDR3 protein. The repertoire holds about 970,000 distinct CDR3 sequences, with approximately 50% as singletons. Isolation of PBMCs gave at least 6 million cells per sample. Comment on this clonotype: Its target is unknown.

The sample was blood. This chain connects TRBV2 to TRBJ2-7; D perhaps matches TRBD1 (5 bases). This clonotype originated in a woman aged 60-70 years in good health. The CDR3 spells CASTPTWVGAYEQYF. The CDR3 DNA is TGTGCCAGCACTCCGACGTGGGTAGGGGCCTACGAGCAGTACTTC.